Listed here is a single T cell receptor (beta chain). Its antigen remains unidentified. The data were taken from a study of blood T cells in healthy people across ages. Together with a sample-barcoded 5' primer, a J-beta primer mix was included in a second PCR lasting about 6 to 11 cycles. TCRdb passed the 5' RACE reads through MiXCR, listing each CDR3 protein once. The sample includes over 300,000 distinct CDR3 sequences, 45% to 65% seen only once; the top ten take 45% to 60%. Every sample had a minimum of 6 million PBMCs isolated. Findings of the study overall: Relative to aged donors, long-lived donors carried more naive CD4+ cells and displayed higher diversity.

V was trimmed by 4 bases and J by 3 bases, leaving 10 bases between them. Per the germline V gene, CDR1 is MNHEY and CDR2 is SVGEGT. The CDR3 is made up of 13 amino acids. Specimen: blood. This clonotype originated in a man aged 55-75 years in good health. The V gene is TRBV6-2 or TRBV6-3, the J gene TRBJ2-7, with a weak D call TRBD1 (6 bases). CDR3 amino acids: CASSWARGYEQYF. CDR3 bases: TGTGCCAGCAGTTGGGCCAGGGGCTACGAGCAGTACTTC.